This T cell receptor (beta chain) was recovered during a study of T cell responses to AZD1222 COVID-19 vaccine. Findings of the study overall: Repertoires were collected only later (after the peak T cell response had occurred).

A word on this clone: The antigen is unknown.

The protocol was immunoSEQ multiplex PCR, while the TCRdb copy is restricted to in-frame clones and leaves out a portion. The repertoire has 90,000 to 100,000 clones, roughly 89% of them found once; the top ten carry less than 4%. Germline V gives CDR1 SNHLY, CDR2 FYNNEI. V shed 8 bases, J shed 3 bases, and the junction held 5 bases outside the gene matches. The CDR3 totals 15 residues. The rearrangement joins TRBV2 to TRBJ2-2; 11 positions agree with TRBD2. The sequences come from peripheral blood, collected on day 0 of AZD1222 vaccination. The TCR was taken from an adult in good health. The chain's CDR3 is CASRTSGGYTGELFF. Written as DNA, the CDR3 is TGTGCCAGCCGCACTAGCGGGGGATACACCGGGGAGCTGTTTTTT.